This entry features one T cell receptor beta chain sequence. This sample stems from a study of T cells in Graves' hyperthyroidism and ophthalmopathy. Diagnoses used clinical symptoms, serum thyroxine and TRAb, thyroid ultrasound and orbital computed tomography. TCR beta CDR3 regions were amplified from RNA. HTBI primers were used for first-round RT-PCR of the TCR CDR3. MiXCR, applied by TCRdb to the multiplex PCR reads, yields one record per CDR3 protein. The sample has some 340,000 distinct CDR3 sequences, roughly 13% seen once; the top ten hold about a third. The sequenced sample consisted of blood. The source of this sequence is a middle-aged woman with Graves' ophthalmopathy.

The CDR3 reads CASSSRNDINSEAFF. The CDR3 nucleotides are TGTGCCAGCAGCTCACGGAATGACATAAACTCTGAAGCTTTCTTT. This chain joins TRBV9 and TRBJ1-1; D gene ambiguous. V lost 4 bases, J lost 6 bases, and 19 bases lay in between. Germline V gene lookup returns CDR1 SGDLS and CDR2 YYNGEE. The CDR3 covers 15 residues.